This T cell receptor delta chain was sequenced during a study of gamma-delta T cells after stem cell transplantation. This clone counts as medium-sized. TCRdb reapplied CATT to the RT-PCR reads. The sample holds about 11,000 delta-chain clones; 38% are singletons and the top ten take around 2.8%. V gave up 3 bases and J gave up 0 bases, with 20 bases separating them. Germline V CDR1 and CDR2: TVYSNPD, GDNSRS (reference sequence). CDR3 length: 16 amino acids. Sequenced: gamma-delta T cells. The chain recombines TRDV3 with TRDJ1; TRDD3 might be the D (7 bases). This sequence originates from a human donor. It is not recorded whose cells these are; they may come from a transplant donor. CDR3 protein: CALAPTTGDYTDKLIF. CDR3 sequence (DNA): TGTGCCTTGGCTCCTACTACTGGGGACTACACCGATAAACTCATCTTT.